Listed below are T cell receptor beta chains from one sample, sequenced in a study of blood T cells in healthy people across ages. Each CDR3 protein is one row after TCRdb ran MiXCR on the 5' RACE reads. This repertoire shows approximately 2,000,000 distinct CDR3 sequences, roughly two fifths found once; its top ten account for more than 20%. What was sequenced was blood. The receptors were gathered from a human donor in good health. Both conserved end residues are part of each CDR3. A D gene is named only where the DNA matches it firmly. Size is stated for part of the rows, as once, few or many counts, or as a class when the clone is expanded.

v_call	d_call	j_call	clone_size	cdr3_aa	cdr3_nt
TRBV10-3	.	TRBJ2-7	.	CAISGDREDEQYF	TGTGCCATCAGTGGAGACAGGGAGGACGAGCAGTACTTC
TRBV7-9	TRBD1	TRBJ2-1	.	CASSFTGQGAINEQFF	TGTGCCAGCAGCTTTACTGGACAGGGGGCGATCAATGAGCAGTTCTTC
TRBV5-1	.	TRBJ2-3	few	CASSLETQPSTDTQYF	TGCGCCAGCAGCTTGGAGACTCAACCAAGCACAGATACGCAGTATTTT
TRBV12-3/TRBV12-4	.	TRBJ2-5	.	CASSLGAVVAYQTYEETQYF	TGTGCCAGCAGTTTAGGAGCGGTAGTAGCGTACCAAACCTACGAAGAGACCCAGTACTTC
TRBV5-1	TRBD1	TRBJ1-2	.	CASSLQTGQNYGYTF	TGCGCCAGCAGCTTGCAAACGGGACAGAACTATGGCTACACCTTC
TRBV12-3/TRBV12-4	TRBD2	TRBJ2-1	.	CASSPWSRASGEHEQFF	TGTGCCAGCAGTCCGTGGAGCAGGGCTAGCGGGGAACATGAGCAGTTCTTC
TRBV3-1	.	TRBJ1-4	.	CASSQDYDSLNEKLFF	TGTGCCAGCAGCCAAGACTACGACAGCCTTAATGAAAAACTGTTTTTT
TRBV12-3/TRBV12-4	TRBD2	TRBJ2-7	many	CASSFGGGYEQYF	TGTGCCAGCAGCTTTGGCGGGGGCTACGAGCAGTACTTC
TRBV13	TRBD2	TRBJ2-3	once	CASSVGLGLAGGHVADTQYF	TGTGCCAGCAGCGTAGGTCTGGGACTAGCGGGGGGACACGTCGCAGATACGCAGTATTTT
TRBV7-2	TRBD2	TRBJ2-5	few	CASSYNGLAGNQETQYF	TGTGCCAGCAGCTACAACGGACTAGCGGGGAACCAAGAGACCCAGTACTTC
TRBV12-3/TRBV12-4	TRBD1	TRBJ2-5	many	CASRGQGETQYF	TGTGCCAGCAGGGGACAGGGGGAGACCCAGTACTTC
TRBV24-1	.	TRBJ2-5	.	CATSDPGELQYF	TGTGCCACCAGTGACCCCGGGGAGCTTCAGTACTTC
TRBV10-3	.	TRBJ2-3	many	CATRGVLSTDTQYF	TGTGCCACAAGGGGGGTCTTAAGCACAGATACGCAGTATTTT
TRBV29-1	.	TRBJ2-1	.	CSVELDYLNEQFF	TGCAGTGTTGAGTTGGACTACCTCAATGAGCAGTTCTTC
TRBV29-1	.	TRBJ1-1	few	CSGGTEAFF	TGCAGCGGGGGGACAGAAGCTTTCTTT
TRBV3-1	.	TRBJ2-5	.	CASSQDQEAGWEETQYF	TGTGCCAGCAGCCAAGATCAGGAGGCGGGGTGGGAAGAGACCCAGTACTTC
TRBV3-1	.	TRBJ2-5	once	CASSQAGSQETQYF	TGTGCCAGCAGCCAGGCAGGGAGTCAAGAGACCCAGTACTTC
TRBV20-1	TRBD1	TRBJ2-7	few	CSATRDRTAYEQYF	TGCAGTGCTACCCGGGACAGGACTGCCTACGAGCAGTACTTC
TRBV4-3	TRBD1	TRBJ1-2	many	CASSQEQGTDYGYTF	TGCGCCAGCAGCCAAGAACAGGGGACGGACTATGGCTACACCTTC
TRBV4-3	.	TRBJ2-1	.	CASSQDADSTYNEQFF	TGCGCCAGCAGCCAAGATGCGGACAGTACCTACAATGAGCAGTTCTTC
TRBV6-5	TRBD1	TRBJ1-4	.	CASRGDSFNEKLFF	TGTGCCAGCAGGGGGGACAGCTTTAATGAAAAACTGTTTTTT
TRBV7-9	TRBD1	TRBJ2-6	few	CASSRATGTGRANVLTF	TGTGCCAGCAGCCGAGCTACAGGGACAGGACGGGCCAACGTCCTGACTTTC
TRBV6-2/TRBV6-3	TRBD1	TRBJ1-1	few	CASSHALRTGRSTEAFF	TGTGCCAGCAGTCACGCCCTTCGGACAGGGCGGAGCACTGAAGCTTTCTTT
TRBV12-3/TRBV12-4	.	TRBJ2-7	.	CASSLWSSVTYEQYF	TGTGCCAGCAGTTTATGGTCGAGTGTAACCTACGAGCAGTACTTC
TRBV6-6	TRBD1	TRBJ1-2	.	CASTSPGQGNYDYTF	TGTGCCAGCACCTCACCGGGACAGGGTAACTATGACTACACCTTC
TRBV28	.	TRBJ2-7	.	CASSLTRGWGNEQYF	TGTGCCAGCAGTTTAACGCGGGGATGGGGCAACGAGCAGTACTTC
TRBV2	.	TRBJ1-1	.	CASSVHNTEAFF	TGTGCCAGCAGTGTACATAACACTGAAGCTTTCTTT
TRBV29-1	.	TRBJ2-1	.	CSVADVASRGNEQFF	TGCAGCGTTGCAGACGTAGCGAGCCGGGGCAATGAGCAGTTCTTC
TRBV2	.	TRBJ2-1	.	CASSVLGGTNTYNEQFF	TGTGCCAGCAGCGTCCTCGGGGGTACCAACACCTACAATGAGCAGTTCTTC
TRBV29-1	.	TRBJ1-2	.	CSVEKEAAPYGYTF	TGCAGCGTTGAAAAGGAGGCTGCCCCCTATGGCTACACCTTC
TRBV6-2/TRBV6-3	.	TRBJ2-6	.	CASSYGGRGVTGANVLTF	TGTGCCAGCAGTTATGGCGGCAGGGGCGTTACTGGGGCCAACGTCCTGACTTTC
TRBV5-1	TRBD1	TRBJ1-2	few	CASSLEAGQGEGLYGYTF	TGCGCCAGCAGCTTGGAGGCCGGACAGGGAGAGGGGCTATATGGCTACACCTTC
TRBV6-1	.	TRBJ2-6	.	CASSTRDGDSGANVLTF	TGTGCCAGCAGTACCCGGGACGGGGACTCTGGGGCCAACGTCCTGACTTTC
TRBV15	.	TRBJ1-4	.	CATSRELEKLFF	TGTGCCACCAGCAGAGAGCTGGAAAAACTGTTTTTT
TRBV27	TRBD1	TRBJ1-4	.	CASSLRGREKLFF	TGTGCCAGCAGTTTAAGGGGGCGCGAAAAACTGTTTTTT
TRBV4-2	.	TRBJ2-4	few	CASSQDQGQRYF	TGTGCCAGCAGCCAAGACCAGGGACAAAGGTACTTC
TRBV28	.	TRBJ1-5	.	CASKRRSNQPQHF	TGTGCCAGCAAACGGAGAAGCAATCAGCCCCAGCATTTT
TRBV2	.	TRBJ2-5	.	CASSEAVEETQYF	TGTGCCAGCAGTGAAGCTGTGGAGGAGACCCAGTACTTC
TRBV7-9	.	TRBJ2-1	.	CASSTPGLMADNEQFF	TGTGCCAGCAGCACACCGGGACTCATGGCCGACAATGAGCAGTTCTTC
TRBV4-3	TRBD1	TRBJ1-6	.	CASSQDRGQGNSPLHF	TGCGCCAGCAGCCAAGATCGGGGACAGGGAAATTCGCCCCTCCACTTT
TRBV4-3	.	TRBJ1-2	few	CASSQSNTHYGYTF	TGCGCCAGCAGCCAATCGAACACCCACTATGGCTACACCTTC
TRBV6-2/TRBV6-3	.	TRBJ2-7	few	CASSKWRVVNRAPYEQYF	TGTGCCAGCAGCAAATGGAGAGTGGTAAACAGGGCTCCCTACGAGCAGTACTTC
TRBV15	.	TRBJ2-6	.	CATSRDMIGGGANVLTF	TGTGCCACCAGCAGAGATATGATAGGTGGAGGGGCCAACGTCCTGACTTTC
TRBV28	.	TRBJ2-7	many	CASSFQGYEQYF	TGTGCCAGCAGCTTCCAGGGCTACGAGCAGTACTTC
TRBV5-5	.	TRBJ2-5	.	CASSSTWGAQETQYF	TGTGCCAGCAGCTCGACATGGGGAGCCCAAGAGACCCAGTACTTC
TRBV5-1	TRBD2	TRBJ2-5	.	CASSLMGTTHQETQYF	TGCGCCAGCAGCTTGATGGGGACTACTCACCAAGAGACCCAGTACTTC
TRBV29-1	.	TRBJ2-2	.	CSVEEGSGELFF	TGCAGCGTTGAAGAAGGATCCGGGGAGCTGTTTTTT
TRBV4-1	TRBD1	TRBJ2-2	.	CASSQLRTGRTGELFF	TGCGCCAGCAGCCAGCTTAGGACAGGGAGAACCGGGGAGCTGTTTTTT
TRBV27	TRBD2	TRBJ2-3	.	CASSKIAGGSTDTRYF	TGTGCCAGCAGTAAAATAGCGGGGGGATCCACAGATACGCGGTATTTT
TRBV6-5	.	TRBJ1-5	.	CASSRGSSNQPQHF	TGTGCCAGCAGTCGGGGGTCCTCAAATCAGCCCCAGCATTTT
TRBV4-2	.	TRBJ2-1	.	CASSQDRLIEQFF	TGTGCCAGCAGCCAAGATCGTCTGATTGAGCAGTTCTTC
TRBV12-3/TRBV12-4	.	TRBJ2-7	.	CASSPDGGPYEQYF	TGTGCCAGCAGCCCGGATGGGGGGCCGTACGAGCAGTACTTC
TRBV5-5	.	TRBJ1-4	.	CASSLATGTNEKLFF	TGTGCCAGCAGCTTGGCAACGGGGACTAATGAAAAACTGTTTTTT